The rows below give T cell receptor beta chains drawn from one sample of a study of shared T cell receptors in the human thymus. Produced via immunoSEQ multiplex PCR; TCRdb's table is partial and in-frame only. The sample contains more than 550,000 clones, about 87% of which appear only once. The sample was also reused in another study, on human thymus T cells.

Sequenced sample: thymocytes. The source of these receptors is a boy under three years old with a congenital heart defect. Each CDR3 is given without its conserved first and last residue. Some rows have no size entry. The others give once, few or many, or a class for an expanded clone.

v_call clone_size cdr3_aa
TRBV10-3 once AISEYNRLAGDPQETQY
TRBV6-5 NA ASSYSERGNEQF
TRBV28 NA ASSLQIGGSYNEQF
TRBV28 NA ASSPWDSMLD
TRBV27 NA ASRVQGTGTLNTGELF
TRBV25-1 NA ASSERLGNTGELF
TRBV5-4 NA ASSLGVAGGSYEQY
TRBV4-3 NA ASSQKTDRDLQETQY
TRBV5-4 NA ASSLAPLAGVNEQF
TRBV9 few ASSVWGLFTDTQY
TRBV5-1 NA ASSRRTDDYEQY
TRBV25-1 once ASSSSGRPNNEQF
TRBV6-5 once ASNPQGPMNTEAF
TRBV23-1 NA ASGTGRILGNQPQH
TRBV28 NA ASTLGGTGKTDTQY
TRBV5-6 NA ASSPKPGLAEITYNEQF
TRBV27 once ASSLDPKREF
TRBV11-2 NA ASSLRSLSSTDTQY
TRBV14 NA ASSQGAGGTTVSYEQY
TRBV7-8 NA ASETQRRGHGNEQF
TRBV11-3 NA ASSLDLSGGSSGYNEQF
TRBV5-6 few ASSGTGEKLF
TRBV7-6 NA ASSPGLAPLNSGANVLT
TRBV5-6 NA ASSPLDHRGRETQY
TRBV10-2 NA ASSDTWGRGSYNEQF
TRBV28 NA ASSRPGHPRSLAKNIQY
TRBV29-1 NA SVLTQGSSGSGGYNEQF
TRBV5-1 NA ASSLDERYGYT
TRBV4-1 NA ASSQGQGGETQY
TRBV5-1 NA ASSLSGGNDNEQF
TRBV7-2 NA ASSVRDRDRYGYT
TRBV9 once ASSVQGNQPQH
TRBV7-9 NA ASSNRSGNTIY
TRBV7-2 NA ASSLIRGLYEQY
TRBV11-2 NA ASSGIGGDRGYT
TRBV15 NA ATSRDRVGNQPQH
TRBV9 once ASSPDPTSGGCEQF
TRBV4-1 NA ASSPGTFLTDTQY
TRBV28 NA ASTPPRGEKNTEAF
TRBV4-3 few ASSKPPRHEQY
TRBV7-9 NA ASSLVAGVYNEQF
TRBV4-2 NA AKSRTQSSYEQY
TRBV7-2 once ASTLDRNQPQH
TRBV5-6 NA ASSFTRDRGRDSPLH
TRBV7-6 once ASSFCSPGQGCFGNYGYT
TRBV9 NA ASSGRLAMSSGANVLT
TRBV27 NA ASSPGGGTGETQY
TRBV29-1 NA SVFRAEGRNTEAF
TRBV4-1 NA ASSQAEGQGLDNSPLH
TRBV6-5 NA ASSSTGGYSPLH
TRBV5-6 NA AVGTGSRTEAF
TRBV5-1 NA ASSLGQAGNTIY
TRBV19 NA ASSIGTEAF
TRBV7-9 once ASSTRRTGEDYGYT
TRBV7-2 NA ASSLKTGFSNQPQH